This T cell receptor (beta chain) originates from a study of T cell responses to AZD1222 COVID-19 vaccine. Regarding the study as a whole: Baseline seropositives among AZD1222 recipients totaled only five or six. Samples come after the peak T cell response, not at day 14.

Data came from immunoSEQ multiplex PCR; TCRdb stores just in-frame clones and leaves some out. The sample shows some 130,000 clones, 88% of them seen only once. J lost 9 bases, V lost 7 bases, and 9 bases had no gene match. Germline values: CDR1 MNHNY, CDR2 SVGAGI (reference sequence). This CDR3 has 13 amino acids. Worth noting for this clone: Its target is unknown.

The V gene is TRBV6-6, the J gene TRBJ2-1, with TRBD2 identical over 7 bases. This receptor was obtained from an adult in good health. The sequencing used peripheral blood, collected on day 0 of MenACWY control vaccination. The DNA of the CDR3 is TGTGCCAGCAAAGGGCTAGGGGAGGGTGAGCAGTTCTTC. Translating gives CASKGLGEGEQFF.